One and the same sample provided the 22 T cell receptor beta chains below, sequenced in a study of regulatory T cells in long-lasting Graves disease. Combining iRepertoire HTBI primers with Arm-PCR of CDR3 regions, the authors built TCR beta libraries. From the multiplex PCR reads, TCRdb called clonotypes with MiXCR, one entry per CDR3 protein. This sample yields some 340,000 distinct CDR3 sequences, of which approximately 25% are seen a single time; 25% to 30% belongs to the top ten. Time point here: persistent/refractory GD, antithyroid drugs over 5 years with positive TRAb. After RNA was extracted from PBMCs, the TCR library was made from it. The sequenced sample was peripheral blood mononuclear cells (PBMCs), obtained when the disease was refractory, from a patient treated with antithyroid drugs. The source of these receptors is a middle-aged woman with Graves disease.

This clonotype has at least ten counts. The gene calls are TRBV10-2 and TRBJ2-7; 9 bases fit TRBD1. Trimming took 2 bases from V and 0 from J; bases not matched to a gene: 5. The CDR3 is 16 amino acids. CDR1 is WSHSY, CDR2 SAAADI, per germline. CDR3 region: CASSEAGTGNSYEQYF. The CDR3 DNA reads TGCGCCAGCAGTGAGGCAGGGACAGGGAACTCCTACGAGCAGTACTTC.

Many counts were recorded for this clonotype. The gene calls are TRBV27 and TRBJ2-7, with 10 bases fitting TRBD2. The CDR3 loop spans 16 amino acids. Germline assignment: CDR1 MNHEY and CDR2 SMNVEV (reference sequence). J gave up 7 bases and V 6 bases, and 15 bases lay outside the gene matches. The CDR3 bases are TGTGCCAGCAGCCTTGGAGGAGGACTAGCGGTTCGAGAGCAGTACTTC. Translating gives CASSLGGGLAVREQYF.

A few counts support this clonotype. The chain is built from TRBV20-1 and TRBJ2-7; 9 bases fit TRBD1. CDR1 is DFQATT, CDR2 SNEGSKA, per germline (reference sequence). The ends lost 3 bases at V and 3 bases at J; junction bases unmatched: 9. The CDR3 is made up of 15 amino acids. Here the CDR3 reads CSASATGTGSYEQYF. The CDR3 region has the DNA TGCAGTGCTAGCGCAACCGGGACAGGGAGCTACGAGCAGTACTTC.

This sequence joins TRBV5-6 and TRBJ1-1, with D uncertain. V was clipped by 3 bases and J by 4 bases, with 7 bases between them. This CDR3 spans 12 amino acids. CDR1 is SGHDT and CDR2 is YYEEEE in the germline V gene. The CDR3 loop reads CASSSQPTEAFF. DNA for the CDR3: TGTGCCAGCAGCTCCCAACCCACTGAAGCTTTCTTT.

This clonotype was seen only a few times. This chain links TRBV15 with TRBJ2-3; 11 nucleotides agree with TRBD2. Germline CDR1 reads LNHNV; CDR2 reads YYDKDF (reference sequence). The CDR3 length is 16 residues. With 5 bases clipped from V and 2 bases from J, the junction kept 6 bases outside the gene matches. Here the CDR3 reads CATSVRLAGYTDTQYF. For the CDR3, the DNA is TGTGCCACCAGCGTACGACTAGCGGGGTACACAGATACGCAGTATTTT. Full variable domain (outside the CDR3, taken from reference TRBV15 and TRBJ2-3): DAMVIQNPRYQVTQFGKPVTLSCSQTLNHNVMYWYQQKSSQAPKLLFHYYDKDFNNEADTPDNFQSRRPNTSFCFLDIRSPGLGDTAMYLCATSVRLAGYTDTQYFGPGTRLTVL.

In this sample, this clonotype turned up many times. DNA of the CDR3: TGCAGTGCTAGCCCCAAGGAGTGGGGTGCCGGTGAAAAACTGTTTTTT. The encoded protein is CSASPKEWGAGEKLFF. The V and J genes are TRBV20-1 and TRBJ1-4; D is ambiguous. Germline V lookup: CDR1 DFQATT, CDR2 SNEGSKA (reference sequence). V lost 3 bases, J lost 7 bases, and 21 bases lay in between. The CDR3 runs to 16 residues.

This chain joins TRBV25-1 and TRBJ1-4, with D hard to call. Germline CDR1 MGHDK, CDR2 SYGVNS. With 7 bases removed from V and 8 bases from J, the gap between germline ends came to 17 bases. CDR3 length: 14 amino acids. CDR3 region: CASKDPRRREKLFF. DNA for the CDR3: TGTGCCAGCAAGGACCCGAGGAGGCGGGAAAAACTGTTTTTT.

The rearrangement links TRBV4-1 to TRBJ1-5; possibly TRBD1 for D (6 bases). The CDR3 consists of 16 residues. The ends were cut back, 1 base at V and 4 bases at J, with 14 bases in the middle. Germline lookup yields CDR1 MGHRA and CDR2 YSYEKL. Here the CDR3 reads CASSQVLWQGNQPQHF. CDR3 nucleotide sequence: TGCGCCAGCAGCCAAGTTTTGTGGCAGGGGAATCAGCCCCAGCATTTT.

CDR3 residues: CATGFAPGELFF. The CDR3 DNA reads as TGTGCCACCGGATTTGCCCCCGGGGAGCTGTTTTTT. This chain links TRBV6-1 with TRBJ2-2, with D uncertain. Per the germline V gene, CDR1 is MNHNS and CDR2 is SASEGT. The length of the CDR3 is 12 residues. Trimming stripped 10 bases from V and 6 bases from J, with 12 bases between.

In this sample, this clonotype turned up many times. This rearrangement joins TRBV28 to TRBJ1-3, with D unresolved. The germline V gene encodes CDR1 MDHEN and CDR2 SYDVKM. The CDR3 is 16 residues long. Trimming pared 2 bases from V and 2 bases from J, leaving 13 bases between. In DNA, the CDR3 is TGTGCCAGCAGTTTACCGGGTTCACTCACTGGAAACACCATATATTTT. Translated, it gives CASSLPGSLTGNTIYF.

This clonotype was detected only once. This sequence joins TRBV20-1 and TRBJ2-1; the match to TRBD2 covers 8 bases. This CDR3 contains 15 residues. V lost 5 bases to trimming and J lost 5 bases; unmatched junction nucleotides: 11. CDR1 and CDR2 from the germline V gene are DFQATT and SNEGSKA (reference sequence). The CDR3 loop reads CSAGQGGRRNNEQFF. DNA of the CDR3: TGCAGTGCTGGCCAAGGCGGGAGGCGGAACAATGAGCAGTTCTTC.

Many counts were recorded for this clonotype. The chain couples TRBV6-9 to TRBJ1-1; D gene uncertain. The CDR3 has 13 amino acids. CDR1 and CDR2 (germline): MNHGY, SVAAGI. Trimming removed 4 bases from V and 1 base from J, with 7 bases in between. CDR3 amino acids: CASSLYPNTEAFF. The CDR3 nucleotides are TGTGCCAGCAGTTTATACCCGAACACTGAAGCTTTCTTT.

The V gene is TRBV5-1, the J gene TRBJ2-1; D not certain. The CDR3 consists of 14 residues. Trimming left V 0 bases short and J 2 bases short, with 6 bases between. The germline CDR1 and CDR2 sequences are SGHRS and YFSETQ. The CDR3 DNA sequence: TGCGCCAGCAGCTTGGGACACCCCTACAATGAGCAGTTCTTC. Its translation: CASSLGHPYNEQFF.

There are a few counts of this clonotype. This chain links TRBV7-3 with TRBJ2-2; 8 positions match TRBD1. The trim removed 1 base at V and 5 bases at J, leaving 3 bases unmatched. Germline loops: CDR1 SGHTA, CDR2 FQGTGA. CDR3 length: 15 amino acids. The CDR3 coding sequence is TGTGCCAGCAGCTTAAAGGGACAGGTGACCGGGGAGCTGTTTTTT. Amino acids: CASSLKGQVTGELFF.

V usage is TRBV2 and J usage is TRBJ2-1; 9 nucleotides align to TRBD2. Germline V gene lookup returns CDR1 SNHLY and CDR2 FYNNEI. V trimming: 10 bases; J trimming: 2 bases; junction bases outside the gene matches: 3. The CDR3 consists of 13 residues. CDR3 nucleotides: TGTGCCACGCGGGAGGGACCCTACAATGAGCAGTTCTTC. Its translation is CATREGPYNEQFF.

The gene calls are TRBV28 and TRBJ1-2; maybe TRBD1 (6 bases). Germline V lookup: CDR1 MDHEN, CDR2 SYDVKM. The CDR3 length is 14 residues. The V gene lost 6 bases and the J gene lost 4 bases, with 15 bases spanning the gap. CDR3 coding DNA: TGTGCCAGCAGCCTAGGCGGACAGAGCTATGGCTACACCTTC. As protein: CASSLGGQSYGYTF.

This clonotype was counted many times. V gene TRBV2 combines with J gene TRBJ2-7; TRBD2 matches 10 bases. CDR3 length equals 15 residues. Losses at the gene ends were 3 bases for V and 7 bases for J; bases not matched to a gene: 9. Germline CDR1 and CDR2: SNHLY and FYNNEI. CDR3 sequence (DNA): TGTGCCAGCAGTGAGGAAGCGGGAGGGTTTGAAGAGCAGTACTTC. Amino acids: CASSEEAGGFEEQYF.

Remarks on this clonotype: One junction end does not reproduce the germline sequence, and a read error may be involved. The V gene is TRBV7-2, the J gene TRBJ2-2, with 10 nucleotides matching TRBD2. There are 19 residues in the CDR3. Germline assignment: CDR1 SGHTA and CDR2 FQGNSA. DNA of the CDR3: TGTGCCAGCAGCTTAAGGGTCGGTGAGCTAGCGGGAGACACCGGGGAGCAGTTTTTT. Its protein is CASSLRVGELAGDTGEQFF.

Only a few counts were recorded for this clonotype. The chain uses TRBV7-3 and TRBJ2-6, with D possibly matching TRBD1 (6 bases). The V end was cut by 4 bases, the J end by 2 bases, with 9 bases between. The germline V gene has CDR1 SGHTA and CDR2 FQGTGA. CDR3 length: 15 residues. CDR3 DNA sequence: TGTGCCAGCAGCTCCAACAGGGCTGGGGCCAACGTCCTGACTTTC. It encodes CASSSNRAGANVLTF.

The chain uses TRBV5-4 and TRBJ2-5; D might be TRBD2 (5 bases). Germline assignment: CDR1 SGHNT and CDR2 YYREEE (reference sequence). V dropped 0 bases and J dropped 4 bases, with 16 bases sitting between them. The CDR3 spans 16 residues. CDR3 loop: CASSLARGAGGETQYF. The CDR3 coding sequence is TGTGCCAGCAGCTTGGCCAGAGGTGCAGGAGGAGAGACCCAGTACTTC.

The table lists this clonotype with many counts. The V call is TRBV28, the J call TRBJ2-7; D is ambiguous. Germline assignment: CDR1 MDHEN and CDR2 SYDVKM. The CDR3 totals 15 residues. Trimming shortened V by 3 bases and J by 6 bases, and 18 bases separated the two germline ends. CDR3 residues: CASSFDATPRFEQYF. The DNA for the CDR3 is TGTGCCAGCAGTTTCGACGCTACACCGCGCTTCGAGCAGTACTTC.

The sample holds a few counts of this clonotype. CDR3 nucleotides: TGCGCCAGCAGGGCTAGCGGGAGCGGGAACACCGGGGAGCTGTTTTTT. It codes for CASRASGSGNTGELFF. The chain is built from TRBV10-2 and TRBJ2-2; 10 bases are shared with TRBD2. This CDR3 region has 16 residues. Germline values: CDR1 WSHSY, CDR2 SAAADI. V shed 6 bases, J shed 1 base, and the junction held 5 bases outside the gene matches.